This T cell receptor beta chain was profiled in a study of blood T cell repertoires in COVID-19. Study details: There were acute and convalescent COVID-19 samples, and they came from the United States, Italy and Spain. T cells, B-cell-depleted T cells, or PBMCs provided the cDNA or gDNA that served as material.

The CDR3 totals 15 residues. Germline V gene data show CDR1 as SGHDT and CDR2 as YYEEEE. V was trimmed by 4 bases and J by 9 bases, leaving 17 bases between them. Original data processing: Estimation of nucleated cell counts relied on the amplification of reference gene primers. TCRdb keeps only in-frame clones here, not all; method: immunoSEQ multiplex PCR. The V and J calls and clone size are taken from that table; D and trimming were inferred from the DNA. The repertoire includes roughly 170,000 clones, roughly 81% of them detected once, and under 8.5% sits in the top ten. The sample consisted of peripheral blood. This rearrangement joins TRBV5-6 to TRBJ1-6, with a tentative D call TRBD1 (5 bases). This receptor was obtained from a man in his forties or fifties who had recovered from COVID-19. The CDR3 reads CASSKLQEISSPLHF. CDR3 coding DNA: TGTGCCAGCAGCAAATTACAGGAGATAAGTTCACCCCTCCACTTT.